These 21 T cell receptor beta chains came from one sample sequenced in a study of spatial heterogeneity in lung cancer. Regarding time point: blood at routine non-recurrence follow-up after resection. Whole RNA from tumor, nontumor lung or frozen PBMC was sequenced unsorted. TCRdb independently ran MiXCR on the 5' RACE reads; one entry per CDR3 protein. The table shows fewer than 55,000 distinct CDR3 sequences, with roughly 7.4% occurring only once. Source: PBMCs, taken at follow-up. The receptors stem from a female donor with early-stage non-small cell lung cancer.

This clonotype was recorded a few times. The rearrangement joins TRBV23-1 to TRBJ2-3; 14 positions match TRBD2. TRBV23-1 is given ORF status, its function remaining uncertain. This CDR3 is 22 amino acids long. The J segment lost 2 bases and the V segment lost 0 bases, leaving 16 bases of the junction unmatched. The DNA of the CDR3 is TGCGCCAGCAGTCAATCTTGTCCGGGGGTGCCGGGACTAGCGGGGGACACAGATACGCAGTATTTT. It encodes CASSQSCPGVPGLAGDTDTQYF.

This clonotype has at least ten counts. This CDR3 is CASSYFGDTQYF. The CDR3 nucleotides are TGTGCCAGCAGTTATTTCGGAGATACGCAGTATTTT. The chain has TRBV6-2 or TRBV6-3 and TRBJ2-3; no clear D. The CDR3 runs to 12 residues. The V end was cut by 3 bases, the J end by 5 bases, with 6 bases between. The germline gives CDR1 MNHEY, CDR2 SVGEGT.

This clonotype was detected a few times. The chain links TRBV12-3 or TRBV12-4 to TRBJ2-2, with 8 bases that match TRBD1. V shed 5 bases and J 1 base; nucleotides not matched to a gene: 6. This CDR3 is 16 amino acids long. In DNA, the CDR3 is TGTGCCAGCAGTCCCCGTGGGACAGGGAACACCGGGGAGCTGTTTTTT. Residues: CASSPRGTGNTGELFF.

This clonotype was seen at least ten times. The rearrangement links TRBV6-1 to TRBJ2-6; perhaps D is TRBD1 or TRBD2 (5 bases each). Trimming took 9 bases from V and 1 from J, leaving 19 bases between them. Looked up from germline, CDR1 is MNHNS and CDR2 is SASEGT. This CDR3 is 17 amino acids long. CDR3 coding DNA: TGTGCCAGTGTACGGGGACCCCTCAATTCTGGGGCCAACGTCCTGACTTTC. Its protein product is CASVRGPLNSGANVLTF.

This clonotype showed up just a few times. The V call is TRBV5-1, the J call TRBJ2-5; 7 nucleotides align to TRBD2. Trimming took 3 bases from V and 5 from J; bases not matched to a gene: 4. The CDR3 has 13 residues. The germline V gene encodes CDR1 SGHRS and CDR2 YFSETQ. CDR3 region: CASSWGGQETQYF. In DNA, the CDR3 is TGCGCCAGCAGCTGGGGAGGGCAGGAGACCCAGTACTTC.

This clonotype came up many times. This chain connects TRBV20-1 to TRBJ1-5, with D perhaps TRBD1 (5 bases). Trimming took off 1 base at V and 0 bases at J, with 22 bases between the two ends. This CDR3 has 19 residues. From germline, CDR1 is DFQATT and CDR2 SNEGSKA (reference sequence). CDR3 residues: CSARGVRRGEAYSNQPQHF. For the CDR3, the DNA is TGCAGTGCTAGAGGAGTACGGAGAGGGGAAGCCTATAGCAATCAGCCCCAGCATTTT.

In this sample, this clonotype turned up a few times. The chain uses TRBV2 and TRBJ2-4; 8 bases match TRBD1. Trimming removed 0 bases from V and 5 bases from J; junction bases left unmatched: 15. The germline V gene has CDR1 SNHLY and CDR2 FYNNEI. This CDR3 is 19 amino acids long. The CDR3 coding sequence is TGTGCCAGCAGTGAAGCCCCAGGGCCCGGGCAGGGGGCTGAAAACATTCAGTACTTC. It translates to CASSEAPGPGQGAENIQYF.

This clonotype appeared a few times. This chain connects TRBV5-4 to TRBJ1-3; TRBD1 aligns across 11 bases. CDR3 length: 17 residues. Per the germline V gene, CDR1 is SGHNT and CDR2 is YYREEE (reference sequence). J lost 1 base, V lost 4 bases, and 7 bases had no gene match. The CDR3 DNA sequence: TGTGCCAGCAGCACCCCGGACAGGGGGCAGTCTGGAAACACCATATATTTT. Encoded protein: CASSTPDRGQSGNTIYF.

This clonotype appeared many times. The CDR3 nucleotides are TGTGCCAGCAGGGTGACAGGGGCCAAGACCGGGGAGCTGTTTTTT. This translates into CASRVTGAKTGELFF. The V and J genes are TRBV28 and TRBJ2-2; 8 nucleotides match TRBD1. The CDR3 is 15 residues long. Germline V gene lookup returns CDR1 MDHEN and CDR2 SYDVKM. V shed 6 bases and J 5 bases; nucleotides not matched to a gene: 8. Full variable domain (outside the CDR3, taken from reference TRBV28 and TRBJ2-2): DVKVTQSSRYLVKRTGEKVFLECVQDMDHENMFWYRQDPGLGLRLIYFSYDVKMKEKGDIPEGYSVSREKKERFSLILESASTNQTSMYLCASRVTGAKTGELFFGEGSRLTVL.

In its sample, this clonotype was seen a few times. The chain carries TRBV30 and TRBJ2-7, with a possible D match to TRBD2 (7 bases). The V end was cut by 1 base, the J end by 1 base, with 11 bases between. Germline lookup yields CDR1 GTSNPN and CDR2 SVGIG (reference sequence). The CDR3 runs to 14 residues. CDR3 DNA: TGTGCCTGGAGTGGCGGGGGCCAATCCTACGAGCAGTACTTC. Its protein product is CAWSGGGQSYEQYF. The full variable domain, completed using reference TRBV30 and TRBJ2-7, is SQTIHQWPATLVQPVGSPLSLECTVEGTSNPNLYWYRQAAGRGLQLLFYSVGIGQISSEVPQNLSASRPQDRQFILSSKKLLLSDSGFYLCAWSGGGQSYEQYFGPGTRLTVT.

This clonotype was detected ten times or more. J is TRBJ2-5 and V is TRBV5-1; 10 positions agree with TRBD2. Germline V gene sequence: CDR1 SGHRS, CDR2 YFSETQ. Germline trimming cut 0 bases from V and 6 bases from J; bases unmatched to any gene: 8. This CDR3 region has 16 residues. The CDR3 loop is CASSLVAGLASKTQYF. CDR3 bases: TGCGCCAGCAGCTTGGTGGCGGGACTAGCGAGCAAGACCCAGTACTTC.

CDR3 amino acids: CASGEQARLAKNIQYF. The CDR3, as DNA: TGTGCCAGCGGGGAACAGGCGCGCTTAGCCAAAAACATTCAGTACTTC. This sequence joins TRBV6-1 and TRBJ2-4; a possible D gene is TRBD1 (5 bases). Deletions cut 8 bases from V and 0 bases from J, with 17 bases between. Germline CDR1 is MNHNS and CDR2 is SASEGT. The CDR3 is 16 residues long.

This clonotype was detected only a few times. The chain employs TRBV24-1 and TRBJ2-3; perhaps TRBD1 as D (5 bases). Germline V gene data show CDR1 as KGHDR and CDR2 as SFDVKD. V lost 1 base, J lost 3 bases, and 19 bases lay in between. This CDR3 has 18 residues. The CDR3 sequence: CATSDLTAGNFVTDTQYF. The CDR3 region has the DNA TGTGCCACCAGTGATTTAACGGCAGGGAATTTTGTTACAGATACGCAGTATTTT.

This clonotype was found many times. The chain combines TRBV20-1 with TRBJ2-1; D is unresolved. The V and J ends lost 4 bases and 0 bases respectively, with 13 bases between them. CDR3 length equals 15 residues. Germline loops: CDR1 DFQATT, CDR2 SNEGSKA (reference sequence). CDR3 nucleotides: TGCAGTGCTAAAGTTCCTCATAGCTCCTACAATGAGCAGTTCTTC. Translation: CSAKVPHSSYNEQFF.

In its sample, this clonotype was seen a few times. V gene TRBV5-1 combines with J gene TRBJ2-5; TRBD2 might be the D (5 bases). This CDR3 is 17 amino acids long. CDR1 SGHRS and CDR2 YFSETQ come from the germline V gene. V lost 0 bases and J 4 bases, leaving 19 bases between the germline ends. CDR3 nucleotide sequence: TGCGCCAGCAGCTTGGCCGTTAGCGCCCTAAAGAGAGAGACCCAGTACTTC. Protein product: CASSLAVSALKRETQYF.

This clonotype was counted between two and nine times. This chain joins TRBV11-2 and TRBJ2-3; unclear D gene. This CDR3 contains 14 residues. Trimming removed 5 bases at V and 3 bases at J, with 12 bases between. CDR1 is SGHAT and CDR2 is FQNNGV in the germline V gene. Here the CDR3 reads CASSPNPETDTQYF. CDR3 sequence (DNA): TGTGCCAGCAGCCCCAACCCCGAGACAGATACGCAGTATTTT.

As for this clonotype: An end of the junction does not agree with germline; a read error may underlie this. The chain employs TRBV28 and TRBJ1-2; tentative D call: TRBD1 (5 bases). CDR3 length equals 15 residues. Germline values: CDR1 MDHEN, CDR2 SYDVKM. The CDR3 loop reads CANSARVFLSDGYTF. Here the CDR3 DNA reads TGTGCCAACAGTGCCAGGGTCTTCTTGTCTGATGGCTACACCTTC.

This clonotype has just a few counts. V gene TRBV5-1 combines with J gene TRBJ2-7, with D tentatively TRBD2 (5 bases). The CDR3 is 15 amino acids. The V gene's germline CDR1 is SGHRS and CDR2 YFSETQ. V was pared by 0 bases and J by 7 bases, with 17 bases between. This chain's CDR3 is CASSLVRQVGEEQYF. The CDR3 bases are TGCGCCAGCAGCTTGGTTAGGCAGGTCGGGGAAGAGCAGTACTTC.

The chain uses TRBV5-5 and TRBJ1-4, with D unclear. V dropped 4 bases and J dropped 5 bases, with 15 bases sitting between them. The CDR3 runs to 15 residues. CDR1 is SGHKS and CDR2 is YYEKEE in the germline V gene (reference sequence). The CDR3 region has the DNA TGTGCCAGCAGCGCGTCTGGGGTTTCAAATGAAAAACTGTTTTTT. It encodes CASSASGVSNEKLFF.

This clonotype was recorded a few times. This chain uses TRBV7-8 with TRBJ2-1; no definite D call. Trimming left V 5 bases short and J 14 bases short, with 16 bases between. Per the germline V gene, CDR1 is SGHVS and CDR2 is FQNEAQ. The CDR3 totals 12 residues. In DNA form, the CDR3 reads TGTGCCAGCAGCGTAAAAAGAGACTTTAAGTTCTTC. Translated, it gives CASSVKRDFKFF.

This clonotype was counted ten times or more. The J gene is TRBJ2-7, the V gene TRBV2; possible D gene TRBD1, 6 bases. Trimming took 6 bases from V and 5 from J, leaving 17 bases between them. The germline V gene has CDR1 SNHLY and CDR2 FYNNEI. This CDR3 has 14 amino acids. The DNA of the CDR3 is TGTGCCAGCAGCCCCTGGGGGCCCGGCAACGAGCAGTACTTC. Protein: CASSPWGPGNEQYF.